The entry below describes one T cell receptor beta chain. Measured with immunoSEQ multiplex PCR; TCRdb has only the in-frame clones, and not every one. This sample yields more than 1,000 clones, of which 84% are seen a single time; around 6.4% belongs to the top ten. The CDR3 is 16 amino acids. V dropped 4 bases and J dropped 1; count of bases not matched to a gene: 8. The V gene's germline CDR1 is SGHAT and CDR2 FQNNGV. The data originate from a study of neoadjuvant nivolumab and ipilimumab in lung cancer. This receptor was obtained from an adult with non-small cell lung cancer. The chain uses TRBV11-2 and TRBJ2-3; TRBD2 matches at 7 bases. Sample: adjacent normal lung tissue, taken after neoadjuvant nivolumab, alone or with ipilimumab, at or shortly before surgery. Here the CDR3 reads CASSSMRGSGTDTQYF. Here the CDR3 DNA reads TGTGCCAGCAGCTCGATGCGGGGGAGTGGCACAGATACGCAGTATTTT. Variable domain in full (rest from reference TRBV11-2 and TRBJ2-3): EAGVAQSPRYKIIEKRQSVAFWCNPISGHATLYWYQQILGQGPKLLIQFQNNGVVDDSQLPKDRFSAERLKGVDSTLKIQPAKLEDSAVYLCASSSMRGSGTDTQYFGPGTRLTVL.